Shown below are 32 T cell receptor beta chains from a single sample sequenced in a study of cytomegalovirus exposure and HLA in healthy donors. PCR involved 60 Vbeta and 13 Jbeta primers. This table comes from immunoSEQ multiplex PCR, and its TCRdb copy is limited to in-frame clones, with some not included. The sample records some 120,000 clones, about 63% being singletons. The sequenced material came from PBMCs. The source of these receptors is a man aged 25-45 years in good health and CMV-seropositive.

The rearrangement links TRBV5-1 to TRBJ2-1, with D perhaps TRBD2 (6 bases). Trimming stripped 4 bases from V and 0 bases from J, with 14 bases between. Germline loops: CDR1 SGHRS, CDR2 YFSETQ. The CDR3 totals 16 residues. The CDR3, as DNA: TGCGCCAGCAGCCCAGGAGGAGGGAGCTCCTACAATGAGCAGTTCTTC. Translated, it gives CASSPGGGSSYNEQFF.

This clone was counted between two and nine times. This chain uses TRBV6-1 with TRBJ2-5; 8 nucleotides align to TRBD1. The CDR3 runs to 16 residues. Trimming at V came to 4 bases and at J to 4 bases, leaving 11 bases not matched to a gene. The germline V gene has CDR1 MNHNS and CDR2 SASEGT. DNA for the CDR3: TGTGCCAGCAGTGCGCCAAGACAGGGGACATCAGAGACCCAGTACTTC. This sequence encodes CASSAPRQGTSETQYF.

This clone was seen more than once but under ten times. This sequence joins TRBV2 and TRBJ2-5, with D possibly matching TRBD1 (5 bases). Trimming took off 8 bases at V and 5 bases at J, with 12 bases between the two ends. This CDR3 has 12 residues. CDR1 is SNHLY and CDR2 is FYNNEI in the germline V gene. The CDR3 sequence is CASFQGWETQYF. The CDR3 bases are TGTGCCAGCTTTCAGGGATGGGAGACCCAGTACTTC.

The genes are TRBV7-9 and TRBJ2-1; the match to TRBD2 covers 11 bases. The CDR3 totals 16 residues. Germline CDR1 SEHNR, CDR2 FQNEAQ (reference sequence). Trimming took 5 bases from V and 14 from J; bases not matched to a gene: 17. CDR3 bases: TGTGCCAGCAGCACCGCACCTAGCGGGAGGCTTTTTGGGGAGTTCTTC. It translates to CASSTAPSGRLFGEFF.

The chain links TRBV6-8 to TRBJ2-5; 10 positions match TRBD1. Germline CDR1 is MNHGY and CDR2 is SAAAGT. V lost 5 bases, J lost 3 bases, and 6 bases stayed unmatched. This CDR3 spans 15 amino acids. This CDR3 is CASSGGQGSEETQYF. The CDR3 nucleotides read TGTGCCAGCAGTGGGGGACAGGGGTCGGAAGAGACCCAGTACTTC.

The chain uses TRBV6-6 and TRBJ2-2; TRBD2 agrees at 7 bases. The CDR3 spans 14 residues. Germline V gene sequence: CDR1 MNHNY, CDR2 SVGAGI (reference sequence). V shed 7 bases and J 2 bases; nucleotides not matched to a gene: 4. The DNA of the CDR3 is TGTGCCAGCACCGGGACTATCAACACCGGGGAGCTGTTTTTT. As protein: CASTGTINTGELFF.

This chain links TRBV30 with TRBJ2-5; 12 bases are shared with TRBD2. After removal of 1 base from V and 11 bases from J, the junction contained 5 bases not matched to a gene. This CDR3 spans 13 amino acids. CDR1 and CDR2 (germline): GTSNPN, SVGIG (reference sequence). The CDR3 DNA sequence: TGTGCCTGGAGTGGGACTAGCGGGATGGCGCAGTACTTC. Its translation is CAWSGTSGMAQYF.

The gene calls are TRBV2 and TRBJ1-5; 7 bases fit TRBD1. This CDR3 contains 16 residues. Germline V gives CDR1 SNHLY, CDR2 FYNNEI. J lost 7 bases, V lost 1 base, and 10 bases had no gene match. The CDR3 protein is CASSEVWYGGGQPQHF. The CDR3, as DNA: TGTGCCAGCAGTGAAGTGTGGTATGGAGGGGGCCAGCCCCAGCATTTT.

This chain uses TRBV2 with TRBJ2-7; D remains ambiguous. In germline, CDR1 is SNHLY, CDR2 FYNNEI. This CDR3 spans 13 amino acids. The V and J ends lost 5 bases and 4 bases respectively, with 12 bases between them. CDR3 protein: CASSNTVIYEQYF. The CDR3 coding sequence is TGTGCCAGCAGTAACACAGTTATTTACGAGCAGTACTTC.

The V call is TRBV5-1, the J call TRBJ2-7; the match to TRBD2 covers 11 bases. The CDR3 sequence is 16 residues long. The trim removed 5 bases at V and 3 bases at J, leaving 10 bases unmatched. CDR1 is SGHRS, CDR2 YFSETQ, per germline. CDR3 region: CASSSTFGTSGYEQYF. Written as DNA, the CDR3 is TGCGCCAGCAGTTCGACTTTCGGGACTAGCGGCTACGAGCAGTACTTC.

CDR3 DNA sequence: TGTGCCAGCAGCGTTTGGGGACAGGGGCAGGAGACCCAGTACTTC. Its translation: CASSVWGQGQETQYF. The chain employs TRBV9 and TRBJ2-5; 10 bases agree with TRBD1. Per the germline V gene, CDR1 is SGDLS and CDR2 is YYNGEE. The length of the CDR3 is 15 residues. The V and J ends lost 2 bases and 5 bases, in that order; junction bases with no gene match: 6. Drawing the rest from reference TRBV9 and TRBJ2-5, the complete variable domain is DSGVTQTPKHLITATGQRVTLRCSPRSGDLSVYWYQQSLDQGLQFLIQYYNGEERAKGNILERFSAQQFPDLHSELNLSSLELGDSALYFCASSVWGQGQETQYFGPGTRLLVL.

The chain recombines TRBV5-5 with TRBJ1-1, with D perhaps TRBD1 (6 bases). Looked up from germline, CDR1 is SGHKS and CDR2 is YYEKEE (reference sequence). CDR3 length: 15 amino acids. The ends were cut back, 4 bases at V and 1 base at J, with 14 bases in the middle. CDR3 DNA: TGTGCCAGCAGCATGTTCGACAGGTCGAACACTGAAGCTTTCTTT. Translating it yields CASSMFDRSNTEAFF.

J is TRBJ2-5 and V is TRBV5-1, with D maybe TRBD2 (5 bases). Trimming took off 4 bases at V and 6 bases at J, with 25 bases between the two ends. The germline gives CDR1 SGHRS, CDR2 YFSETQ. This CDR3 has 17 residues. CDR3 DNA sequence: TGCGCCAGCAGCCCAGAGAGCGGTCGGATATTCACCCAGACCCAGTACTTC. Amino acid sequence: CASSPESGRIFTQTQYF.

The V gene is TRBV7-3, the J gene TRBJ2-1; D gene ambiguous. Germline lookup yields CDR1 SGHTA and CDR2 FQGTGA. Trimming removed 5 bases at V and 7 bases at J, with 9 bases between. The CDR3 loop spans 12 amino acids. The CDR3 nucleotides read TGTGCCAGCAGCCCAACGGGTAATGAGCAGTTCTTC. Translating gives CASSPTGNEQFF.

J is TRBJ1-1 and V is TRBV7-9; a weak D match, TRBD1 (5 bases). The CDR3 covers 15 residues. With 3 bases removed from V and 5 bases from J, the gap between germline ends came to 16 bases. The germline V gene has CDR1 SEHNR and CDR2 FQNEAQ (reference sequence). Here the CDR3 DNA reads TGTGCCAGCAGCTTCGGGGGAAGTCCCATAACTGAAGCTTTCTTT. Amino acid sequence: CASSFGGSPITEAFF.

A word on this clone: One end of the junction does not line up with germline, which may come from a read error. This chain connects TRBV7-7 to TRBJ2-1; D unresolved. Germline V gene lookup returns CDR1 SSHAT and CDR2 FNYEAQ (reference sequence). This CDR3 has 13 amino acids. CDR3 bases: TGTGCTAGCAGCTTAGGCGGTTTCAATGAGCAGTTCTTC. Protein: CASSLGGFNEQFF.

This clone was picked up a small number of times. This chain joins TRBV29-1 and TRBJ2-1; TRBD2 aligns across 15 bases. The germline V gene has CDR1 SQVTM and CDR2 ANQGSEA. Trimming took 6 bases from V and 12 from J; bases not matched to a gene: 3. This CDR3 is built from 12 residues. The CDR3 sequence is CSVGLAGGWQFF. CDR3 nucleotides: TGCAGCGTCGGACTAGCGGGAGGGTGGCAGTTCTTC.

The CDR3 spells CASSQGALARNYNEQFF. The CDR3 bases are TGTGCCAGCAGCCAAGGAGCCTTAGCGAGAAATTACAATGAGCAGTTCTTC. The chain employs TRBV4-2 and TRBJ2-1; perhaps TRBD2 as D (5 bases). V dropped 1 base and J dropped 4 bases, with 17 bases sitting between them. Germline V gene lookup returns CDR1 LGHNA and CDR2 YNFKEQ. CDR3 length equals 17 residues.

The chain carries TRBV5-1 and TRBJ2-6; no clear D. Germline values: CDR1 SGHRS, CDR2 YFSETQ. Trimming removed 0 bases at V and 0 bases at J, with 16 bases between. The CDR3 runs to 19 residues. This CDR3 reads CASSLGLFSASSGANVLTF. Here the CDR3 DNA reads TGCGCCAGCAGCTTGGGTTTGTTTTCCGCTAGCTCTGGGGCCAACGTCCTGACTTTC.

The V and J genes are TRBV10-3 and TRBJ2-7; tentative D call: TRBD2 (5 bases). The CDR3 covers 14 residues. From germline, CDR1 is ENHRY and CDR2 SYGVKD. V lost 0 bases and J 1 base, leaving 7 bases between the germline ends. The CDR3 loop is CAISESGGSYEQYF. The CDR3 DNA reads TGTGCCATCAGTGAGTCCGGAGGATCCTACGAGCAGTACTTC.

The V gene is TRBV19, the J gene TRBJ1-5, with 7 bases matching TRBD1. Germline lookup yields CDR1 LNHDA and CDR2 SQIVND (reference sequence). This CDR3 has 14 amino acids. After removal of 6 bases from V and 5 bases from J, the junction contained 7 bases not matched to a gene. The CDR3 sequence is CASRTGTAHQPQHF. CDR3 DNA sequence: TGTGCCAGTAGAACCGGGACAGCTCATCAGCCCCAGCATTTT.

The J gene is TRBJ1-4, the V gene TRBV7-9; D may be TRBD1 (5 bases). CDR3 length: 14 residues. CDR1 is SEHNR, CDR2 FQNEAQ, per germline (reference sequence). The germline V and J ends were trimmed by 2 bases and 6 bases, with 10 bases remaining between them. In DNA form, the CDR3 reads TGTGCCAGCAGCTTATTCTCGGGGGATGAAAAACTGTTTTTT. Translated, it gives CASSLFSGDEKLFF. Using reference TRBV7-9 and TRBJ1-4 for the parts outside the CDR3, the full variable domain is DTGVSQNPRHKITKRGQNVTFRCDPISEHNRLYWYRQTLGQGPEFLTYFQNEAQLEKSRLLSDRFSAERPKGSFSTLEIQRTEQGDSAMYLCASSLFSGDEKLFFGSGTQLSVL.

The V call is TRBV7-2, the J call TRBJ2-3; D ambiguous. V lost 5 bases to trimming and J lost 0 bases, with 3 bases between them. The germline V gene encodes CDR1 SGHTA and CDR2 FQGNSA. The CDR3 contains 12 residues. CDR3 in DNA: TGTGCCAGCAGCCTAAGCACAGATACGCAGTATTTT. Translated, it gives CASSLSTDTQYF.

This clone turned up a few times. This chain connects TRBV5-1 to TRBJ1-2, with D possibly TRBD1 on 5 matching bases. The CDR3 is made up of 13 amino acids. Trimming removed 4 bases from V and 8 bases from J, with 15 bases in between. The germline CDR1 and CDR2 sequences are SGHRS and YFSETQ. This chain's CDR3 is CASSIGRDGGYTF. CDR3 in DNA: TGCGCCAGCAGCATAGGCAGGGATGGAGGCTACACCTTC.

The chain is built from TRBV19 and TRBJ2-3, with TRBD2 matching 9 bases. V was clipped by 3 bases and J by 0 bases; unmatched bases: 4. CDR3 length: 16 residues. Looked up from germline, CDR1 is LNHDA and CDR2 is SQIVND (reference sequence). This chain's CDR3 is CASSIFSGSSTDTQYF. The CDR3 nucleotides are TGTGCCAGTAGTATTTTTAGCGGGAGTAGCACAGATACGCAGTATTTT.

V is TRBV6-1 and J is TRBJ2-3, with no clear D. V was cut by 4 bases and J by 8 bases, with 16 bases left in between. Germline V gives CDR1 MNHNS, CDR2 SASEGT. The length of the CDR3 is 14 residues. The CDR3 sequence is CASSALFSGATQYF. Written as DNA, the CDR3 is TGTGCCAGCAGTGCATTATTCAGTGGTGCTACGCAGTATTTT.

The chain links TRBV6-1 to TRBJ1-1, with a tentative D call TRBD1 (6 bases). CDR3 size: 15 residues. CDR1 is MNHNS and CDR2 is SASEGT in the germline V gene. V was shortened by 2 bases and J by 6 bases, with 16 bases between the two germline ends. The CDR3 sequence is CASSESPGVPSEAFF. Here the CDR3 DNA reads TGTGCCAGCAGTGAAAGTCCAGGGGTCCCTTCTGAAGCTTTCTTT.

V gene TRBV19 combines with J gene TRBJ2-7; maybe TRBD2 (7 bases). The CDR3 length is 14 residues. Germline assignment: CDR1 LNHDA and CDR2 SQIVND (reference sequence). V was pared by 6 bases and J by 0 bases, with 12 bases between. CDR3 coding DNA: TGTGCCAGTAGCAGGGGCGGGAGCTCCTACGAGCAGTACTTC. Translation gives CASSRGGSSYEQYF.

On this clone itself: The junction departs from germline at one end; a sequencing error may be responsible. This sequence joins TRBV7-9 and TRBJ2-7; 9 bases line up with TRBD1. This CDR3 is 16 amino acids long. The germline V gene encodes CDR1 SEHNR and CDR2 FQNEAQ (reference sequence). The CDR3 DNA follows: TGTTCCAGCAGCTTGATGTGGACAGGGGTTATCTACGAGCAGTACTTC. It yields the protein CSSSLMWTGVIYEQYF.

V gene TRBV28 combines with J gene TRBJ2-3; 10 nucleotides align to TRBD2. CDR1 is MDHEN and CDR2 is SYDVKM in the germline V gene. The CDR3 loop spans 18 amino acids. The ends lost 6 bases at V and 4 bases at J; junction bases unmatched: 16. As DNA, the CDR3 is TGTGCCAGCAGCTCCAAAACGTGGCTAGCGGGAGCGCCAGATACGCAGTATTTT. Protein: CASSSKTWLAGAPDTQYF. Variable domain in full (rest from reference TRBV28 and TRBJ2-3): DVKVTQSSRYLVKRTGEKVFLECVQDMDHENMFWYRQDPGLGLRLIYFSYDVKMKEKGDIPEGYSVSREKKERFSLILESASTNQTSMYLCASSSKTWLAGAPDTQYFGPGTRLTVL.

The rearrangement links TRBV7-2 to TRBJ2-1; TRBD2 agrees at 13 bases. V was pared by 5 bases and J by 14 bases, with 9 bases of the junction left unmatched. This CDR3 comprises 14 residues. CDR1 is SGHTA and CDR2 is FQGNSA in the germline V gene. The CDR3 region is CASSRTSGSDMEFF. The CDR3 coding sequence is TGTGCCAGCAGCCGGACTAGCGGGAGCGACATGGAGTTCTTC.

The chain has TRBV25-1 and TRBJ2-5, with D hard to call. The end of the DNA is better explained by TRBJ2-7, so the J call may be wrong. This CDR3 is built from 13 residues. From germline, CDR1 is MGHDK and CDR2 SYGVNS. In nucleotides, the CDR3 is TGTGCCAGCAGTGTACTTACAGACTACGAGCAGTACTTC. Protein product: CASSVLTDYEQYF.